This TCR beta chain came from a study of cytomegalovirus exposure and HLA in healthy donors. Primers for the PCR totalled 60 Vbeta and 13 Jbeta. Clones were read by immunoSEQ multiplex PCR, and TCRdb kept only the in-frame ones, dropping some. Counted here are some 130,000 clones, 80% occurring once; the ten biggest clones make up under 1.2%. Remarks on this clone: Antigen unknown.

Study-level points and caveats: When analyzed later, a missense DCLRE1C variant was found to be linked to TCR beta V- and J-gene trimming. A likely sequencing artifact accounted for one observed cluster of highly shared sequence variants. A later analysis reportedly found fewer N-insertions in an Asian-associated ancestry cluster than the approximately 730-donor mean.

Germline V gene data show CDR1 as SGDLS and CDR2 as YYNGEE. This CDR3 has 14 amino acids. V was pared by 4 bases and J by 3 bases, with 12 bases between. The chain is built from TRBV9 and TRBJ2-3; weak D call: TRBD2 (5 bases). Sequences were obtained from PBMCs. The receptor was derived from a human donor in good health. CDR3 loop: CASSYRAGTDTQYF. The CDR3 bases are TGTGCCAGCAGCTACCGTGCGGGTACAGATACGCAGTATTTT.